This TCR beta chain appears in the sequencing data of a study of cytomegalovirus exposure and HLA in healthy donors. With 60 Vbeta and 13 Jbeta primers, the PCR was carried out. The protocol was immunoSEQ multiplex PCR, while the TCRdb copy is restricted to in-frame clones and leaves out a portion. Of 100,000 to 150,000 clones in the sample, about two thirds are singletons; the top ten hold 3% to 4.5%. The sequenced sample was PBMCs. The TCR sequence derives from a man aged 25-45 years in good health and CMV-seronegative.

CDR3 residues: CASSVSASGGVNEQFF. CDR3 in DNA: TGTGCCAGCAGCGTCTCAGCTAGCGGGGGGGTCAATGAGCAGTTCTTC. The rearrangement uses TRBV9 and TRBJ2-1; 12 nucleotides align to TRBD2. The V segment lost 2 bases and the J segment 6 bases; nucleotides outside the gene matches: 6. The CDR3 length is 16 residues. Germline lookup yields CDR1 SGDLS and CDR2 YYNGEE.